Below, 9 T cell receptor beta chains from the same sample are listed, as sequenced in a study of CD8 T cells in ankylosing spondylitis. Each CDR3 protein is one row after TCRdb ran MiXCR on the 5' RACE reads. The table includes roughly 200,000 distinct CDR3 sequences, 20% to 30% detected once. Sequencing was carried out using blood, either unsorted or a sorted T cell fraction (not recorded which). These receptors were obtained from a male donor with ankylosing spondylitis or in good health (not recorded which).

This clonotype was counted ten times or more. The V and J genes are TRBV27 and TRBJ2-3; the D gene is possibly TRBD1 (5 bases). This CDR3 region has 12 residues. From germline, CDR1 is MNHEY and CDR2 SMNVEV (reference sequence). The V end lost 3 bases, the J end lost 6 bases, and 7 bases lay between the germline ends. Written as DNA, the CDR3 is TGTGCCAGCAGTTTCTCAGGGGATACGCAGTATTTT. This gives the protein CASSFSGDTQYF.

The V call is TRBV20-1, the J call TRBJ2-4, with a tentative D call TRBD1 (6 bases). With 4 bases removed from V and 8 bases from J, the gap between germline ends came to 21 bases. The CDR3 extends over 15 amino acids. Germline V gene sequence: CDR1 DFQATT, CDR2 SNEGSKA (reference sequence). The CDR3 region is CSATYRQDRRDIQYF. The CDR3 nucleotides read TGCAGTGCTACCTACCGACAGGACCGAAGGGACATTCAGTACTTC.

V and J are TRBV29-1 and TRBJ2-5; TRBD1 might be the D (5 bases). CDR1 is SQVTM, CDR2 ANQGSEA, per germline. The CDR3 totals 12 residues. V was trimmed by 6 bases and J by 2 bases, leaving 10 bases between them. The CDR3 loop reads CSVRTFQETQYF. The CDR3 region has the DNA TGCAGCGTCCGGACATTTCAAGAGACCCAGTACTTC.

This chain links TRBV7-2 with TRBJ2-1; a possible D gene is TRBD2 (6 bases). Germline V CDR1 and CDR2: SGHTA, FQGNSA. V was pared by 6 bases and J by 9 bases, with 15 bases between. The CDR3 consists of 13 residues. The CDR3 spells CASSWVSEGEQFF. The CDR3 DNA is TGTGCCAGCAGTTGGGTCTCGGAGGGTGAGCAGTTCTTC.

This clonotype was seen at least ten times. The chain employs TRBV5-5 and TRBJ1-3; D is unresolved. Germline assignment: CDR1 SGHKS and CDR2 YYEKEE (reference sequence). This CDR3 has 16 amino acids. V was shortened by 4 bases and J by 0 bases, with 14 bases between the two germline ends. The CDR3: CASSPRAESSGNTIYF. The CDR3 nucleotides are TGTGCCAGCAGCCCCCGAGCGGAGTCCTCTGGAAACACCATATATTTT.

The CDR3 DNA follows: TGTGCCAGCAGCCCTGAGAGCGGGAGGAACACCGGGGAGCTGTTTTTT. It is translated as CASSPESGRNTGELFF. The chain links TRBV7-3 to TRBJ2-2, with 8 bases identical to TRBD2. CDR1 and CDR2 (germline): SGHTA, FQGTGA. V lost 5 bases to trimming and J lost 1 base; unmatched junction nucleotides: 6. CDR3 length equals 16 residues.

This clonotype was counted many times. The chain recombines TRBV6-5 with TRBJ1-2; a possible D gene is TRBD1 (6 bases). CDR3 length: 13 residues. The V end was cut by 4 bases, the J end by 2 bases, with 8 bases between. Germline CDR1 reads MNHEY; CDR2 reads SVGAGI. The CDR3 DNA follows: TGTGCCAGCAGTTTCGACAGGAACTATGGCTACACCTTC. Amino acids: CASSFDRNYGYTF.

This clonotype was picked up a small number of times. The rearrangement uses TRBV20-1 and TRBJ2-1, with D possibly being TRBD2 (9 bases). Germline V CDR1 and CDR2: DFQATT, SNEGSKA (reference sequence). This CDR3 comprises 18 residues. The DNA for the CDR3 is TGCAGGGCCCAGGGGGCGGGAGGGGACTCCGGCTCCTACAATGAGCAGTTCTTC. This translates into CRAQGAGGDSGSYNEQFF.

This chain connects TRBV10-3 to TRBJ2-7, with D possibly called TRBD1 or TRBD2 (5 bases each). V was pared by 11 bases and J by 0 bases, with 17 bases between. CDR1 and CDR2 (germline): ENHRY, SYGVKD. The CDR3 spans 14 residues. The CDR3 nucleotides are TGTGCCTCTTCGGACACGAGGGGCTCCTACGAGCAGTACTTC. Protein product: CASSDTRGSYEQYF.